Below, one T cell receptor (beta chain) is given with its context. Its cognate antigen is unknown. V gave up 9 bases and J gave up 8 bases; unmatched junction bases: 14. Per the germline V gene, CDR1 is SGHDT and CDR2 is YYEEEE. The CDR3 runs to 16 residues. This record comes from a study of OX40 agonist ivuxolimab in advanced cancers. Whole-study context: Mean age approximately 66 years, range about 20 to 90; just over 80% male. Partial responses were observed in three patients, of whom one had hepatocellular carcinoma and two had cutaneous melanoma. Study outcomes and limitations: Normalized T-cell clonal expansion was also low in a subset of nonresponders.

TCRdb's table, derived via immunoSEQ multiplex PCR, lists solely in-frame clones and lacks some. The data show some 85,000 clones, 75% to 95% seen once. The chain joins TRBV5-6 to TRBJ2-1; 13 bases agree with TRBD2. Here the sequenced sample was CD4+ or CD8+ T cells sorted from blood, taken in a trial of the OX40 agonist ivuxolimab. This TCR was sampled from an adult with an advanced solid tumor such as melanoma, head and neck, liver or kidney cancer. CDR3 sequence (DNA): TGTGCCACCCGAAAACTAGCGGGAGGGGCCCAGGATGAGCAGTTCTTC. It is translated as CATRKLAGGAQDEQFF.